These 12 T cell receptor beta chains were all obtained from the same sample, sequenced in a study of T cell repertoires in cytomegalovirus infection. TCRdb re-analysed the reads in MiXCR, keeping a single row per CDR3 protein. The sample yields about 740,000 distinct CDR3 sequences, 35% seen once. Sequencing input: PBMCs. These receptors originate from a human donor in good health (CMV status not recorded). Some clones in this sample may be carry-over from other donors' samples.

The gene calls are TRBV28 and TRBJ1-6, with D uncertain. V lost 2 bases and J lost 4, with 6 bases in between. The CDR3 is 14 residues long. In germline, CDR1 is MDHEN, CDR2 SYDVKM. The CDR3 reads CASSLARYNSPLHF. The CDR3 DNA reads TGTGCCAGCAGTTTAGCACGATATAATTCACCCCTCCACTTT.

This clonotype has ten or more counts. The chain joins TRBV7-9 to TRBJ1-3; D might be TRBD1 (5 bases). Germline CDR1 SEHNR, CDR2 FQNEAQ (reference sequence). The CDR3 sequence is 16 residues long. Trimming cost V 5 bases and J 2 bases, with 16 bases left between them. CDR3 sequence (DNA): TGTGCCAGCAGCCCTGATTGGGGGTATGCTGGAAACACCATATATTTT. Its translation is CASSPDWGYAGNTIYF.

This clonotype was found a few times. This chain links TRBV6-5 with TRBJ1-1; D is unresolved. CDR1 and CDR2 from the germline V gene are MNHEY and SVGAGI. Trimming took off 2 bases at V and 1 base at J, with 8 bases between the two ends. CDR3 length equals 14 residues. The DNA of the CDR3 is TGTGCCAGCAGTTACACAGCCTCGAACACTGAAGCTTTCTTT. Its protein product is CASSYTASNTEAFF.

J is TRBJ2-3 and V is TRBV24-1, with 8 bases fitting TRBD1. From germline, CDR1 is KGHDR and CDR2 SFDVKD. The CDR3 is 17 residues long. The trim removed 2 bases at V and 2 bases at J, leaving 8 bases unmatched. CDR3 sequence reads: CATSDWTGPKATDTQYF. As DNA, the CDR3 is TGTGCCACCAGTGATTGGACAGGGCCGAAGGCCACAGATACGCAGTATTTT.

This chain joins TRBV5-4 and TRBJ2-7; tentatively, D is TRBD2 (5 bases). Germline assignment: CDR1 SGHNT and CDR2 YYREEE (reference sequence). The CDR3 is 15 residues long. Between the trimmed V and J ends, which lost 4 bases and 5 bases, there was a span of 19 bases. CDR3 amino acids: CASSVTSRLFNEQYF. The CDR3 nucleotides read TGTGCCAGCAGCGTCACCTCGCGACTATTCAACGAGCAGTACTTC. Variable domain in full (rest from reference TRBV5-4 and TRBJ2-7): ETGVTQSPTHLIKTRGQQVTLRCSSQSGHNTVSWYQQALGQGPQFIFQYYREEENGRGNFPPRFSGLQFPNYSSELNVNALELDDSALYLCASSVTSRLFNEQYFGPGTRLTVT.

The DNA for the CDR3 is TGTGCCAGCAGTCCGGACTGGATTGTCACAGATACGCAGTATTTT. The encoded protein is CASSPDWIVTDTQYF. The chain carries TRBV6-6 and TRBJ2-3; a weak D match, TRBD2 (5 bases). V was trimmed by 5 bases and J by 2 bases, leaving 14 bases between them. Germline V gene sequence: CDR1 MNHNY, CDR2 SVGAGI (reference sequence). There are 15 residues in the CDR3.

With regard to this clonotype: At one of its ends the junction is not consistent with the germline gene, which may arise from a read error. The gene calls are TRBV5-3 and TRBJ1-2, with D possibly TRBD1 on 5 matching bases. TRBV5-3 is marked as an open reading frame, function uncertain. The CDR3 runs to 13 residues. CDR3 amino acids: CASSLDGGEGYTF. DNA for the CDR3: TGTGCCAGCAGCTTGGATGGGGGTGAAGGCTACACCTTC.

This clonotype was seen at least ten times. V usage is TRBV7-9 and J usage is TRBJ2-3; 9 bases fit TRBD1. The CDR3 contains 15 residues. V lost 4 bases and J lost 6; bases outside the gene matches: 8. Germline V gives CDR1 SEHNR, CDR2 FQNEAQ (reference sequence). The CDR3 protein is CASSSYRGHMDTQYF. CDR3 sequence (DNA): TGTGCCAGCAGCTCCTACAGGGGGCATATGGATACGCAGTATTTT. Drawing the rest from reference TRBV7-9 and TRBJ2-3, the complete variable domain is DTGVSQNPRHKITKRGQNVTFRCDPISEHNRLYWYRQTLGQGPEFLTYFQNEAQLEKSRLLSDRFSAERPKGSFSTLEIQRTEQGDSAMYLCASSSYRGHMDTQYFGPGTRLTVL.

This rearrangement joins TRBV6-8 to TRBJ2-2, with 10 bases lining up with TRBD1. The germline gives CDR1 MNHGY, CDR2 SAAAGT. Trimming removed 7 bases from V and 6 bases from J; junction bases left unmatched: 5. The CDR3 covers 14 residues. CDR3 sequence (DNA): TGTGCCAGCATTGGGACAGGGGCCCCCGGGGAGCTGTTTTTT. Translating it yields CASIGTGAPGELFF.

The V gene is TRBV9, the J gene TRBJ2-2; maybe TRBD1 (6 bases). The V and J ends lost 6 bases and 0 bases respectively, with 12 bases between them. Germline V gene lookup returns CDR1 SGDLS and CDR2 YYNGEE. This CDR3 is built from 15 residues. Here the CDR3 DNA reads TGTGCCAGCAAAACCCAGGGGTCGAACACCGGGGAGCTGTTTTTT. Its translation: CASKTQGSNTGELFF.

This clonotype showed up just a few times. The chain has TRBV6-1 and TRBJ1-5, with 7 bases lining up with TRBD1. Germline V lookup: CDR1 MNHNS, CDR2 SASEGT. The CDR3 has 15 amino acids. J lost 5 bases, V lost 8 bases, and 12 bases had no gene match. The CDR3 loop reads CASASGGGLDQPQHF. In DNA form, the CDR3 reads TGTGCCAGCGCCAGTGGAGGGGGCTTGGATCAGCCCCAGCATTTT.

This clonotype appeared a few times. In nucleotides, the CDR3 is TGTGCCATCAGTGTTACGAGGGGGACTGAAGCTTTCTTT. Protein: CAISVTRGTEAFF. This chain uses TRBV10-3 with TRBJ1-1, with D perhaps TRBD1 (6 bases). Looked up from germline, CDR1 is ENHRY and CDR2 is SYGVKD. This CDR3 spans 13 amino acids. Trimming shortened V by 4 bases and J by 5 bases, and 11 bases separated the two germline ends.